This T cell receptor (beta chain) derives from a study of blood T cell repertoires in COVID-19. From germline, CDR1 is SGHTA and CDR2 FQGNSA. The germline V and J ends were trimmed by 5 bases and 0 bases, with 14 bases remaining between them. The CDR3 contains 16 residues. As handled by the study authors: Reference gene primer amplification gave estimated nucleated cell counts. The assay was immunoSEQ multiplex PCR, and TCRdb's table has in-frame clones only and misses some. D and trimming were read from the DNA, whereas the V and J calls and clone size are those reported in that table. The data contain some 250,000 clones, around 79% of them singletons.

V usage is TRBV7-2 and J usage is TRBJ2-1, with a tentative D call TRBD1 (5 bases). Input material: peripheral blood. This TCR came from a woman of 80 years or more with acute or convalescent COVID-19. In nucleotides, the CDR3 is TGTGCCAGCAGCAGACAGTATAGGAGCTCCTACAATGAGCAGTTCTTC. Its translation: CASSRQYRSSYNEQFF. Filled out from reference TRBV7-2 and TRBJ2-1, the complete variable domain reads GAGVSQSPSNKVTEKGKDVELRCDPISGHTALYWYRQSLGQGLEFLIYFQGNSAPDKSGLPSDRFSAERTGGSVSTLTIQRTQQEDSAVYLCASSRQYRSSYNEQFFGPGTRLTVL.